Each of the 10 T cell receptor beta chains below was sequenced from the same sample in a study of cytomegalovirus exposure and HLA in healthy donors. The study ran its PCR with 60 Vbeta and 13 Jbeta primers. Generated by immunoSEQ multiplex PCR, the TCRdb table keeps only in-frame clones and is missing some. The sample carries approximately 150,000 clones, 70% to 80% recorded once. Sequencing input: PBMCs. The receptor source for this set is a man aged 55 to 70 in good health and CMV-seronegative.

CDR3 loop: CASSVYSRYKNTGELFF. For the CDR3, the DNA is TGTGCCAGCAGTGTCTACAGCCGCTACAAGAACACCGGGGAGCTGTTTTTT. The chain carries TRBV27 and TRBJ2-2; D is unresolved. V was pared by 5 bases and J by 1 base, with 17 bases between. The CDR3 is 17 residues long. In germline, CDR1 is MNHEY, CDR2 SMNVEV (reference sequence).

The rearrangement joins TRBV19 to TRBJ1-2, with 9 bases lining up with TRBD1. CDR3 size: 14 residues. CDR1 is LNHDA, CDR2 SQIVND, per germline (reference sequence). V lost 3 bases to trimming and J lost 6 bases; unmatched junction nucleotides: 5. In DNA, the CDR3 is TGTGCCAGTAGTATCACAGGGGGCGCCCATGGCTACACCTTC. Its protein product is CASSITGGAHGYTF. The whole variable domain, remainder taken from reference TRBV19 and TRBJ1-2, is DGGITQSPKYLFRKEGQNVTLSCEQNLNHDAMYWYRQDPGQGLRLIYYSQIVNDFQKGDIAEGYSVSREKKESFPLTVTSAQKNPTAFYLCASSITGGAHGYTFGSGTRLTVV.

This clone was detected once. A read error may account for a junction end that differs from germline. The V gene is TRBV7-9, the J gene TRBJ1-3, with 8 bases lining up with TRBD1. Germline CDR1 SEHNR, CDR2 FQNEAQ (reference sequence). The CDR3 totals 17 residues. For the CDR3, the DNA is TGTTCCAGCAGCACCCGGACAGGGACTCACTCTGGAAACACCATATATTTT. It encodes CSSSTRTGTHSGNTIYF.

The chain carries TRBV5-1 and TRBJ1-2; tentative D call: TRBD1 (5 bases). Trimming removed 0 bases from V and 8 bases from J, with 14 bases in between. CDR3 length: 14 amino acids. In germline, CDR1 is SGHRS, CDR2 YFSETQ. CDR3 bases: TGCGCCAGCAGCTTGGGACAGATACAGGAGGGCTACACCTTC. Translation gives CASSLGQIQEGYTF.

The CDR3 bases are TGTGCCAGCAGTGCCCTCGGGACAGGGGGTTTCGGAAACACCATATATTTT. Translating gives CASSALGTGGFGNTIYF. The chain employs TRBV27 and TRBJ1-3; 11 nucleotides line up with TRBD1. The V gene's germline CDR1 is MNHEY and CDR2 SMNVEV (reference sequence). With 5 bases clipped from V and 4 bases from J, the junction kept 10 bases outside the gene matches. The CDR3 extends over 17 amino acids.

The chain recombines TRBV7-9 with TRBJ2-5; perhaps TRBD2 as D (6 bases). V was clipped by 8 bases and J by 1 base, with 8 bases between them. The CDR3 extends over 12 amino acids. Germline CDR1 is SEHNR and CDR2 is FQNEAQ (reference sequence). The CDR3 sequence: CASSLAQETQYF. The CDR3 DNA is TGTGCCAGCTCACTAGCCCAAGAGACCCAGTACTTC.

This clone was counted a few times. This chain links TRBV19 with TRBJ2-2, with 9 bases matching TRBD1. The CDR3 covers 16 residues. Germline V lookup: CDR1 LNHDA, CDR2 SQIVND (reference sequence). The V and J ends lost 4 bases and 0 bases, in that order; junction bases with no gene match: 3. In nucleotides, the CDR3 is TGTGCCAGTAGTACCAGACAGGGGGCGAACACCGGGGAGCTGTTTTTT. Amino acids: CASSTRQGANTGELFF.

V and J are TRBV9 and TRBJ2-2; 11 bases map to TRBD2. V was clipped by 4 bases and J by 0 bases; unmatched bases: 2. The CDR3 contains 16 residues. Germline V CDR1 and CDR2: SGDLS, YYNGEE. CDR3 residues: CASSSGLAANTGELFF. For the CDR3, the DNA is TGTGCCAGCAGCTCGGGACTAGCGGCGAACACCGGGGAGCTGTTTTTT.

As DNA, the CDR3 is TGTGCCAGCTCTTTAAATTCCCCCCAGACACCTTATGGCTACACCTTC. This gives the protein CASSLNSPQTPYGYTF. This sequence joins TRBV18 and TRBJ1-2; D is unresolved. The germline V gene encodes CDR1 KGHSH and CDR2 LQKENI. The CDR3 covers 16 residues. Trimming removed 6 bases from V and 5 bases from J, with 22 bases in between.

The chain has TRBV11-2 and TRBJ2-1; TRBD2 aligns across 7 bases. Per germline, CDR1 SGHAT and CDR2 FQNNGV. The CDR3 is 14 residues long. Trimming at V came to 2 bases and at J to 9 bases, leaving 7 bases not matched to a gene. In DNA, the CDR3 is TGTGCCAGCAGCTTAAAGGGGAGGGTGTTTGAGCAGTTCTTC. It is translated as CASSLKGRVFEQFF.